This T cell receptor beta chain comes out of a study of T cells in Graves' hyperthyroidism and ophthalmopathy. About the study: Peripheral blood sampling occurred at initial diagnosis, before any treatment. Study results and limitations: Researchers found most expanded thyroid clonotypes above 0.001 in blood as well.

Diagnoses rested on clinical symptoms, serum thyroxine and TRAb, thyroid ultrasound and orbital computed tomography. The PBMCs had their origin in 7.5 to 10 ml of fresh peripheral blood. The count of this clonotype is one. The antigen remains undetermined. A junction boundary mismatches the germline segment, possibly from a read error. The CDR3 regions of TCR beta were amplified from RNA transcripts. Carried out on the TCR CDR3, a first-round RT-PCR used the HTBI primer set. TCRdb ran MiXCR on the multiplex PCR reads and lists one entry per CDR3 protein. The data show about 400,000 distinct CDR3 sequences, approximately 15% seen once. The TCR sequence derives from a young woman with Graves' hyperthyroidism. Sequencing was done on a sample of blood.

The CDR3 here is CAISVGLSTNTGKLFF. DNA of the CDR3: TGTGCCATCAGTGTTGGCCTCTCGACTAACACCGGGAAGCTGTTTTTT. V gene TRBV10-3 combines with J gene TRBJ2-2, with D tentatively TRBD2 (5 bases). Per the germline V gene, CDR1 is ENHRY and CDR2 is SYGVKD. The CDR3 is 16 residues long.